These 30 T cell receptor beta chains came from one sample sequenced in a study of identifying expanded T cells in peripheral blood. The data were produced by immunoSEQ multiplex PCR, yet TCRdb's version contains in-frame clones alone and is incomplete. The sample has over 70,000 clones; approximately 90% are singletons. Sequencing was performed on blood. Source of these receptors: a person between 18 and 75 years old in good health.

V and J are TRBV5-1 and TRBJ2-5, with D uncertain. This CDR3 is 13 amino acids long. Germline CDR1 and CDR2: SGHRS and YFSETQ. V was trimmed by 5 bases and J by 5 bases, leaving 13 bases between them. This CDR3 reads CASSRSELETQYF. CDR3 nucleotide sequence: TGCGCCAGCAGTCGCAGTGAGCTCGAGACCCAGTACTTC. Full variable domain (outside the CDR3, taken from reference TRBV5-1 and TRBJ2-5): KAGVTQTPRYLIKTRGQQVTLSCSPISGHRSVSWYQQTPGQGLQFLFEYFSETQRNKGNFPGRFSGRQFSNSRSEMNVSTLELGDSALYLCASSRSELETQYFGPGTRLLVL.

This clone was detected ten times or more. The V call is TRBV5-1, the J call TRBJ2-4, with D uncertain. Trimming removed 3 bases at V and 3 bases at J, with 16 bases between. Germline V gene data show CDR1 as SGHRS and CDR2 as YFSETQ. The length of the CDR3 is 16 residues. CDR3 coding DNA: TGCGCCAGCAGCTCCGACGCTAGTCGTGGCAAAAACATTCAGTACTTC. Residues: CASSSDASRGKNIQYF.

V and J are TRBV6-5 and TRBJ2-2, with D maybe TRBD2 (6 bases). V was pared by 2 bases and J by 6 bases, with 7 bases between. Germline CDR1 MNHEY, CDR2 SVGAGI. The CDR3 has 13 residues. CDR3 DNA: TGTGCCAGCAGTTACGGGGGGTCCGGGGAGCTGTTTTTT. It encodes CASSYGGSGELFF.

This clone was seen only once. The J gene is TRBJ2-5, the V gene TRBV4-1, with 9 bases fitting TRBD2. The germline V gene has CDR1 MGHRA and CDR2 YSYEKL. The CDR3 is 15 amino acids. J was trimmed by 4 bases and V by 1 base; bases with no gene match: 4. CDR3 DNA: TGCGCCAGCAGCCAAGGGCGGGGGGGACGAGAGACCCAGTACTTC. Its translation is CASSQGRGGRETQYF.

This chain joins TRBV13 and TRBJ2-1, with 7 bases that match TRBD1. Germline trimming cut 5 bases from V and 2 bases from J; bases unmatched to any gene: 6. Germline loops: CDR1 PRHDT, CDR2 FYEKMQ (reference sequence). The length of the CDR3 is 15 residues. The CDR3 sequence is CASSRRQGAYNEQFF. Written as DNA, the CDR3 is TGTGCCAGCAGCCGTCGACAGGGCGCCTACAATGAGCAGTTCTTC.

The gene calls are TRBV5-1 and TRBJ2-5; D uncertain. V dropped 0 bases and J dropped 2 bases, with 8 bases sitting between them. Germline V CDR1 and CDR2: SGHRS, YFSETQ. The CDR3 runs to 14 residues. The CDR3: CASSLGLIQETQYF. The CDR3, as DNA: TGCGCCAGCAGCTTGGGGCTGATACAAGAGACCCAGTACTTC.

This chain links TRBV7-2 with TRBJ1-2; D is possibly TRBD1 (6 bases). From germline, CDR1 is SGHTA and CDR2 FQGNSA. The CDR3 is 16 residues long. V was clipped by 5 bases and J by 8 bases, with 24 bases between them. In nucleotides, the CDR3 is TGTGCCAGCAGCCCCGGCATCGTTGGGGGCCAGGGAGGCTACACCTTC. Its protein is CASSPGIVGGQGGYTF.

CDR3 sequence (DNA): TGTGCCAGCAGTGGCCTTTTCCCAAGACAGGGACGTCAGCCCCAGCATTTT. Protein: CASSGLFPRQGRQPQHF. The V call is TRBV6-1, the J call TRBJ1-5; TRBD1 matches at 7 bases. The V segment lost 4 bases and the J segment 6 bases; nucleotides outside the gene matches: 15. Germline-derived CDR1 and CDR2 are MNHNS and SASEGT. The CDR3 has 17 amino acids.

The chain uses TRBV4-3 and TRBJ2-5; a possible D gene is TRBD1 (5 bases). The length of the CDR3 is 15 residues. Trimming took 4 bases from V and 2 from J, leaving 14 bases between them. Germline V CDR1 and CDR2: LGHNA, YSLEER. The chain's CDR3 is CASSPTPQGQETQYF. CDR3 DNA sequence: TGCGCCAGCAGCCCGACCCCCCAGGGACAAGAGACCCAGTACTTC.

With regard to this clone: One end of the junction is discordant with germline, which a read error may explain. This chain joins TRBV7-8 and TRBJ2-3; D may be TRBD1 (6 bases). This CDR3 is built from 16 residues. Germline values: CDR1 SGHVS, CDR2 FQNEAQ. CDR3 nucleotides: TGTGCCAGCAGCCTAGCCCGGGACATACGCACAGATACGCAGTATTTT. It yields the protein CASSLARDIRTDTQYF.

In its sample, this clone was seen a few times. This chain uses TRBV7-9 with TRBJ2-2, with D possibly being TRBD1 or TRBD2 (5 bases each). The germline V gene has CDR1 SEHNR and CDR2 FQNEAQ (reference sequence). The CDR3 extends over 15 amino acids. Trimming cost V 6 bases and J 5 bases, with 16 bases left between them. Here the CDR3 DNA reads TGTGCCAGCAGGAACCCCGGGGCCGGTACCGGGGAGCTGTTTTTT. Translated, it gives CASRNPGAGTGELFF. Supplemented by reference TRBV7-9 and TRBJ2-2, the full variable domain reads DTGVSQNPRHKITKRGQNVTFRCDPISEHNRLYWYRQTLGQGPEFLTYFQNEAQLEKSRLLSDRFSAERPKGSFSTLEIQRTEQGDSAMYLCASRNPGAGTGELFFGEGSRLTVL.

The V gene is TRBV19, the J gene TRBJ1-2, with a possible D match to TRBD1 (5 bases). Germline V gene sequence: CDR1 LNHDA, CDR2 SQIVND (reference sequence). The V end lost 0 bases, the J end lost 3 bases, and 14 bases lay between the germline ends. The CDR3 extends over 16 amino acids. Here the CDR3 reads CASSIDWGKDHYGYTF. The CDR3 bases are TGTGCCAGTAGTATAGATTGGGGGAAGGACCACTATGGCTACACCTTC.

The chain employs TRBV6-1 and TRBJ2-4; D remains unclear. Trimming stripped 4 bases from V and 4 bases from J, with 17 bases between. The CDR3 extends over 16 amino acids. The germline V gene encodes CDR1 MNHNS and CDR2 SASEGT. The CDR3 loop reads CASSATPLGIKNIQYF. CDR3 sequence (DNA): TGTGCCAGCAGTGCCACCCCGCTGGGGATTAAAAACATTCAGTACTTC.

This chain uses TRBV2 with TRBJ2-7; TRBD2 matches at 11 bases. The germline V gene has CDR1 SNHLY and CDR2 FYNNEI. The CDR3 is made up of 15 amino acids. The V segment lost 6 bases and the J segment 2 bases; nucleotides outside the gene matches: 6. CDR3 region: CASSPMTSGAYEQYF. CDR3 DNA: TGTGCCAGCAGCCCGATGACTAGCGGGGCCTACGAGCAGTACTTC.

The chain carries TRBV13 and TRBJ1-6, with TRBD1 as a possible D gene (5 bases). The V and J ends lost 8 bases and 9 bases respectively, with 17 bases between them. Germline CDR1 and CDR2: PRHDT and FYEKMQ (reference sequence). The CDR3 covers 14 residues. The CDR3 protein is CASVAGGGGSPLHF. As DNA, the CDR3 is TGTGCCAGCGTCGCGGGGGGTGGTGGTTCACCCCTCCACTTT.

The V and J genes are TRBV2 and TRBJ1-2; TRBD1 matches at 7 bases. Unmatched junction bases numbered 8, after V lost 5 bases and J lost 5 bases. The CDR3 sequence is 14 residues long. Germline V lookup: CDR1 SNHLY, CDR2 FYNNEI. The chain's CDR3 is CASSWRGPVYGYTF. In nucleotides, the CDR3 is TGTGCCAGCAGTTGGAGGGGGCCGGTTTATGGCTACACCTTC.

The J gene is TRBJ1-1, the V gene TRBV11-2, with a tentative D call TRBD1 (5 bases). Per germline, CDR1 SGHAT and CDR2 FQNNGV. Trimming removed 4 bases at V and 1 base at J, with 13 bases between. The CDR3 is made up of 15 amino acids. CDR3 in DNA: TGTGCCAGCAGCTGGGGACGGACGGAGAACACTGAAGCTTTCTTT. Amino acid sequence: CASSWGRTENTEAFF. Together with reference TRBV11-2 and TRBJ1-1, the CDR3 gives the full variable domain: EAGVAQSPRYKIIEKRQSVAFWCNPISGHATLYWYQQILGQGPKLLIQFQNNGVVDDSQLPKDRFSAERLKGVDSTLKIQPAKLEDSAVYLCASSWGRTENTEAFFGQGTRLTVV.

The rearrangement uses TRBV18 and TRBJ2-7; D remains ambiguous. Germline CDR1 and CDR2: KGHSH and LQKENI. Trimming cost V 3 bases and J 5 bases, with 11 bases left between them. The CDR3 runs 13 residues. The CDR3 DNA reads TGTGCCAGCTCACCGCGGCAAGGGAACGAGCAGTACTTC. This encodes CASSPRQGNEQYF. The complete variable domain, with remaining parts taken from reference TRBV18 and TRBJ2-7, reads NAGVMQNPRHLVRRRGQEARLRCSPMKGHSHVYWYRQLPEEGLKFMVYLQKENIIDESGMPKERFSAEFPKEGPSILRIQQVVRGDSAAYFCASSPRQGNEQYFGPGTRLTVT.

This chain joins TRBV7-9 and TRBJ1-1; D is unresolved. This CDR3 comprises 14 residues. The germline V and J ends were trimmed by 1 base and 5 bases, with 11 bases remaining between them. Germline V gene sequence: CDR1 SEHNR, CDR2 FQNEAQ (reference sequence). The CDR3 coding sequence is TGTGCCAGCAGCTTAGTTATAGGTCGGACTGAAGCTTTCTTT. It translates to CASSLVIGRTEAFF. Complete variable domain (other parts from reference TRBV7-9 and TRBJ1-1): DTGVSQNPRHKITKRGQNVTFRCDPISEHNRLYWYRQTLGQGPEFLTYFQNEAQLEKSRLLSDRFSAERPKGSFSTLEIQRTEQGDSAMYLCASSLVIGRTEAFFGQGTRLTVV.

The chain carries TRBV9 and TRBJ1-4; 8 positions agree with TRBD1. V shed 0 bases, J shed 7 bases, and the junction held 5 bases outside the gene matches. Germline values: CDR1 SGDLS, CDR2 YYNGEE. The CDR3 sequence is 15 residues long. CDR3: CASSVVDRVGEKLFF. The CDR3 bases are TGTGCCAGCAGCGTAGTGGACAGGGTCGGTGAAAAACTGTTTTTT.

V usage is TRBV7-9 and J usage is TRBJ2-2; 7 bases map to TRBD2. CDR3 size: 19 residues. V dropped 0 bases and J dropped 2; count of bases not matched to a gene: 12. The germline CDR1 and CDR2 sequences are SEHNR and FQNEAQ (reference sequence). CDR3 amino acids: CASSLAWEGMGVNTGELFF. The CDR3 DNA is TGTGCCAGCAGCTTAGCGTGGGAGGGGATGGGGGTTAACACCGGGGAGCTGTTTTTT.

The CDR3 nucleotides are TGTGCCAGCAGTTGGCTCGGCGGGGGGGCCAATGAGCAGTTCTTC. It is translated as CASSWLGGGANEQFF. This chain uses TRBV6-5 with TRBJ2-1; TRBD2 aligns across 9 bases. V lost 4 bases and J lost 6; bases outside the gene matches: 7. CDR1 and CDR2 (germline): MNHEY, SVGAGI. CDR3 length: 15 residues.

V is TRBV2 and J is TRBJ2-2; D is possibly TRBD1 (5 bases). Looked up from germline, CDR1 is SNHLY and CDR2 is FYNNEI. Trimming cost V 4 bases and J 7 bases, with 13 bases left between them. CDR3 length: 14 residues. CDR3 sequence reads: CASSGGQGVGELFF. Here the CDR3 DNA reads TGTGCCAGCAGTGGTGGCCAGGGCGTCGGGGAGCTGTTTTTT.

The genes are TRBV30 and TRBJ1-2; D is undetermined. Looked up from germline, CDR1 is GTSNPN and CDR2 is SVGIG (reference sequence). Trimming removed 2 bases at V and 7 bases at J, with 8 bases between. The CDR3 spans 11 residues. The CDR3 nucleotides read TGTGCCTGGAGTAGCTACGGTGGCTACACCTTC. It is translated as CAWSSYGGYTF.

The chain couples TRBV6-5 to TRBJ2-5; 7 nucleotides align to TRBD1. Germline V gives CDR1 MNHEY, CDR2 SVGAGI. The CDR3 contains 12 residues. The trim removed 8 bases at V and 4 bases at J, leaving 4 bases unmatched. In DNA, the CDR3 is TGTGCCAGCGGGTACAGGGGAGAGACCCAGTACTTC. This codes for CASGYRGETQYF.

The genes are TRBV5-6 and TRBJ2-7; D is perhaps TRBD2 (5 bases). CDR1 is SGHDT and CDR2 is YYEEEE in the germline V gene. Between the trimmed V and J ends, which lost 4 bases and 5 bases, there was a span of 16 bases. The CDR3 covers 14 residues. CDR3 nucleotide sequence: TGTGCCAGCAGCGAGGGCCTTCTGGCCCACGAGCAGTACTTC. Protein sequence: CASSEGLLAHEQYF.

This rearrangement joins TRBV20-1 to TRBJ2-2, with a tentative D call TRBD1 (5 bases). The CDR3 covers 11 residues. Trimming pared 5 bases from V and 6 bases from J, leaving 7 bases between. Per the germline V gene, CDR1 is DFQATT and CDR2 is SNEGSKA (reference sequence). The CDR3 loop reads CSAWGPGELFF. The DNA for the CDR3 is TGCAGTGCTTGGGGCCCCGGGGAGCTGTTTTTT.

The chain is built from TRBV6-5 and TRBJ2-3, with D unclear. The CDR3 has 15 amino acids. Trimming removed 6 bases at V and 0 bases at J, with 13 bases between. Germline CDR1 and CDR2: MNHEY and SVGAGI. For the CDR3, the DNA is TGTGCCAGCAGAGCTGACTGGGCTAGCACAGATACGCAGTATTTT. Protein sequence: CASRADWASTDTQYF.

The chain has TRBV28 and TRBJ1-5; the D gene is possibly TRBD1 (6 bases). V dropped 2 bases and J dropped 2 bases, with 10 bases sitting between them. Germline values: CDR1 MDHEN, CDR2 SYDVKM. The CDR3 contains 15 residues. CDR3: CASSLLPGGNQPQHF. The DNA of the CDR3 is TGTGCCAGCAGTTTACTTCCAGGGGGCAATCAGCCCCAGCATTTT.

In its sample, this clone was seen once. The chain combines TRBV6-5 with TRBJ1-1, with 7 bases that match TRBD1. Germline trimming cut 4 bases from V and 3 bases from J; bases unmatched to any gene: 5. This CDR3 has 14 residues. Germline assignment: CDR1 MNHEY and CDR2 SVGAGI. This chain's CDR3 is CASSSTGRDTEAFF. The CDR3 bases are TGTGCCAGCAGTTCGACAGGGAGGGACACTGAAGCTTTCTTT.